The TCR beta chain described here comes from a study of T cell responses to AZD1222 COVID-19 vaccine. Turning to this clone: Its specificity is unknown.

TCRdb's copy holds only in-frame clones and misses some; the assay was immunoSEQ multiplex PCR. The repertoire holds around 130,000 clones, with approximately 85% as singletons. CDR1 and CDR2 from the germline V gene are SGHTA and FQGNSA. V lost 3 bases, J lost 0 bases, and 12 bases lay in between. The CDR3 has 15 amino acids. The study's findings and limits: The study reported that nearly half of spike-specific TCRs target unmutated variant regions.

The TCR sequence derives from an adult in good health. The rearrangement joins TRBV7-2 to TRBJ2-7; tentatively, D is TRBD2 (5 bases). Sequencing used peripheral blood, obtained on day 0 of AZD1222 vaccination. CDR3 region: CASSFGLALSYEQYF. The CDR3 DNA reads as TGTGCCAGCAGCTTCGGACTCGCCCTCTCCTACGAGCAGTACTTC.